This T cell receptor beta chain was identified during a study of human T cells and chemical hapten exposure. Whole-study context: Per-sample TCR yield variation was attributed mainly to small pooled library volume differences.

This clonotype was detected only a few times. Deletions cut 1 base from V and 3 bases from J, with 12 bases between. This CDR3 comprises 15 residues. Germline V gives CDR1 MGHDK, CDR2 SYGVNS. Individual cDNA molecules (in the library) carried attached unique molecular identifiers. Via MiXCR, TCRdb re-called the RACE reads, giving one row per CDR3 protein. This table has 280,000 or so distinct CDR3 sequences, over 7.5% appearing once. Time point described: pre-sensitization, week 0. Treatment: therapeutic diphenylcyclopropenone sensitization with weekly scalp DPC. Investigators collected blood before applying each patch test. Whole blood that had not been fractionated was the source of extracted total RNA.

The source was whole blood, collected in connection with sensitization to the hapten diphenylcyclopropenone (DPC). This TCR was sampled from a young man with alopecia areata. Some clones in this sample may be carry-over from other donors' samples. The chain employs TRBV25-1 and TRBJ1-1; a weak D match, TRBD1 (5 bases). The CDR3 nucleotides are TGTGCCAGCAGTGAATTTAGAGGGGTGGACACTGAAGCTTTCTTT. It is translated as CASSEFRGVDTEAFF.